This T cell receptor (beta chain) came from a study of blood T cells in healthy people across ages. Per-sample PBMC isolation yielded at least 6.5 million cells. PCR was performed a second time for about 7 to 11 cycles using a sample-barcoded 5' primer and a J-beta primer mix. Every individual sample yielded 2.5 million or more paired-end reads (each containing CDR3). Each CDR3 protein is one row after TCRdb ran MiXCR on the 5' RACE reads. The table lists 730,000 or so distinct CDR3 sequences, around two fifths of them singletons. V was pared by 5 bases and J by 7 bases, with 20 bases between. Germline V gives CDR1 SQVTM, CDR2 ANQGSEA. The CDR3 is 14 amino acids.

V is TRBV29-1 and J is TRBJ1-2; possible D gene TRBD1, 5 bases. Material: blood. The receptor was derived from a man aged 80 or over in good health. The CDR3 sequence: CSVTGDSSSCGYTF. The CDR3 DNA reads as TGCAGCGTTACAGGAGACAGTTCTAGCTGTGGCTACACCTTC.